This T cell receptor (beta chain) was obtained from a study of T cells after yellow fever vaccination. This CDR3 has 14 residues. J gave up 6 bases and V 2 bases, and 5 bases lay outside the gene matches. Germline CDR1 reads SGDLS; CDR2 reads YYNGEE. This clonotype was counted at least ten times. MiXCR, applied by TCRdb to the 5' RACE reads, yields one record per CDR3 protein. The repertoire holds some 110,000 distinct CDR3 sequences, with roughly 8.9% as singletons. The V gene is TRBV9, the J gene TRBJ2-1; TRBD2 matches 7 bases. Sequencing used CD8+ T cells sorted from PBMCs, obtained 45 days after the yellow fever booster vaccination. The receptor was derived from a man in his thirties or forties who received the YFV17D yellow fever vaccine. The CDR3 nucleotides are TGTGCCAGCAGCGTCGAGTCTAGCGGCAATGAGCAGTTCTTC. Residues: CASSVESSGNEQFF.